The source of this T cell receptor (beta chain) is a study of low-dose radiotherapy and immunotherapy resistance in tumors. The overall study: On an every-two-weeks schedule, patients received intravenous nivolumab 240 mg, along with ipilimumab 1 mg/kg every six weeks. Patients took 300 mg oral aspirin daily for four cycles from cycle 1 day 1.

The CDR3 is made up of 14 amino acids. Germline values: CDR1 LGHDT, CDR2 YNNKEL (reference sequence). V trimming: 5 bases; J trimming: 4 bases; junction bases outside the gene matches: 7. TRAV- and TRBV-specific primers, spanning alpha and beta chains, primed first-strand cDNA. Over roughly 19 PCR cycles, TCRs were amplified from a constant-region primer and V-primer adapter. Via MiXCR, TCRdb re-called the reads, giving one row per CDR3 protein. The sample contains tens of thousands of distinct CDR3 sequences, more than 8% of which appear only once. Time point specified: before trial treatment. Donors, who were enrolled in a single-arm phase I dose-escalation trial, received nivolumab, ipilimumab, aspirin, low-dose cyclophosphamide and low-dose radiotherapy. Patients eligible had advanced solid tumors without tumor-infiltrating lymphocytes. This clonotype was recorded at least ten times.

This chain uses TRBV3-1 with TRBJ1-1; 7 bases map to TRBD1. This clonotype was obtained from a male donor with prostate cancer. Source: PBMCs, taken before treatment. As DNA, the CDR3 is TGTGCCAGCAGCGAGGAACAGGGGCTCACTGAAGCTTTCTTT. Amino acid sequence: CASSEEQGLTEAFF.